This paragraph reports one TCR beta chain. Its antigen is unidentified. This sample stems from a study of T cells in Graves' hyperthyroidism and ophthalmopathy. Findings and caveats of the study: Blood shared most expanded thyroid clonotypes above 0.001.

What was amplified from RNA transcripts were TCR beta CDR3 regions. First-round RT-PCR targeting the TCR CDR3 was performed with the HTBI primer set. One entry per CDR3 protein results from TCRdb running MiXCR on the multiplex PCR reads. The sample lists around 570,000 distinct CDR3 sequences; 15% to 20% were seen once. V lost 3 bases to trimming and J lost 2 bases; unmatched junction nucleotides: 7. The CDR3 is made up of 16 amino acids. Germline V gene sequence: CDR1 SGHTA, CDR2 FQGNSA. The chain recombines TRBV7-2 with TRBJ2-1, with 7 bases lining up with TRBD1. Sequencing used blood. The receptor was derived from a man aged 35 to 55 with Graves' ophthalmopathy. The CDR3: CASSFRDSKPYNEQFF. The CDR3 region has the DNA TGTGCCAGCAGCTTTCGGGACAGCAAACCCTACAATGAGCAGTTCTTC.